This TCR beta chain was documented in a study of identical twins. Study-wide results and limits: For cord blood, abundant beta clonotypes had fewer insertions, unlike memory repertoires, which showed none.

Each CDR3 protein gets one entry after TCRdb re-called the 5' RACE reads with MiXCR. Of around 490,000 distinct CDR3 sequences listed, 13% to 15% are singletons. This clonotype came up a few times. Its antigen is not identified. CDR1 is SNHLY and CDR2 is FYNNEI in the germline V gene. CDR3 length equals 13 residues. V was pared by 4 bases and J by 8 bases, with 14 bases between. These data also formed part of another study, on yellow fever vaccine responses in identical twins.

The sequence came from a woman aged 18-29 years in good health. The chain combines TRBV2 with TRBJ1-1, with D perhaps matching TRBD1 (5 bases). The sequencing sample was made of CD4+ T cells sorted from blood. The DNA for the CDR3 is TGTGCCAGCAGTGCGGACAAACAGGTGGAAGCTTTCTTT. Its translation is CASSADKQVEAFF.